This paragraph covers one T cell receptor beta chain sequence. Antigen unknown. TCRdb's copy holds only in-frame clones and misses some; the assay was immunoSEQ multiplex PCR. Seen here are over 100,000 clones, 75% to 90% observed once, and the top ten hold just under 7%. This sample stems from a study of radiotherapy plus CTLA-4 blockade in lung cancer. On the study more broadly: Among patients, over 15% showed objective responses, and approximately 29% had disease control. Study observations and caveats: With interferon-beta, early dynamics of blood T cell clones were reported to best predict response.

CDR1 SGHRS and CDR2 YFSETQ come from the germline V gene. Trimming took 0 bases from V and 4 from J, leaving 7 bases between them. The CDR3 totals 14 residues. This sequence was found in a human donor with non-small cell lung cancer that progressed on radiotherapy plus ipilimumab. This chain links TRBV5-1 with TRBJ2-2; D call uncertain. The sequencing here drew on peripheral blood, taken from a patient treated with radiotherapy plus ipilimumab. The DNA for the CDR3 is TGCGCCAGCAGCTTGGGAAGTGGCACCGGGGAGCTGTTTTTT. As protein: CASSLGSGTGELFF.